A single sample is the source of the 4 T cell receptor beta chains below, sequenced in a study of CD8 T cells in Susac syndrome. It was with random hexamers that about 0.45 to 1 ug RNA was reverse transcribed. One entry per CDR3 protein results from TCRdb running MiXCR on the immunoSEQ multiplex PCR reads. The sample records 150,000 or so distinct CDR3 sequences, approximately 94% being singletons. The sequenced material came from CD8+ T cells from PBMCs. The receptors here all came from a human donor with multiple sclerosis.

This rearrangement joins TRBV30 to TRBJ1-3; TRBD1 might be the D (5 bases). The V and J ends lost 5 bases and 2 bases respectively, with 7 bases between them. Germline V gives CDR1 GTSNPN, CDR2 SVGIG (reference sequence). The CDR3 sequence is 12 residues long. The CDR3 region is CAWRGTGNTIYF. DNA of the CDR3: TGTGCCTGGCGGGGGACTGGAAACACCATATATTTT. Looking up the rest from reference TRBV30 and TRBJ1-3 gives the full variable domain: SQTIHQWPATLVQPVGSPLSLECTVEGTSNPNLYWYRQAAGRGLQLLFYSVGIGQISSEVPQNLSASRPQDRQFILSSKKLLLSDSGFYLCAWRGTGNTIYFGEGSWLTVV.

V and J are TRBV9 and TRBJ2-7, with no clear D. The V and J ends lost 4 bases and 4 bases respectively, with 9 bases between them. The CDR3 length is 12 residues. Germline assignment: CDR1 SGDLS and CDR2 YYNGEE. The chain's CDR3 is CASSFDNYEQYF. The CDR3 DNA reads TGTGCCAGCAGCTTCGACAATTACGAGCAGTACTTC.

The V gene is TRBV7-6, the J gene TRBJ2-5, with 11 nucleotides matching TRBD2. The CDR3 extends over 15 amino acids. Germline V gives CDR1 SGHVS, CDR2 FNYEAQ. V was clipped by 5 bases and J by 3 bases; unmatched bases: 5. In DNA form, the CDR3 reads TGTGCCAGCAGCCGACGACTAGCGGGGAAAGAGACCCAGTACTTC. This codes for CASSRRLAGKETQYF. Combining the CDR3 with reference TRBV7-6 and TRBJ2-5 gives the whole variable domain GAGVSQSPRYKVTKRGQDVALRCDPISGHVSLYWYRQALGQGPEFLTYFNYEAQQDKSGLPNDRFSAERPEGSISTLTIQRTEQRDSAMYRCASSRRLAGKETQYFGPGTRLLVL.

V and J are TRBV13 and TRBJ2-1, with D maybe TRBD1 (6 bases). Germline values: CDR1 PRHDT, CDR2 FYEKMQ (reference sequence). Trimming cost V 5 bases and J 7 bases, with 15 bases left between them. The CDR3 runs to 14 residues. CDR3 coding DNA: TGTGCCAGCAGCCCAGGGGTAGGTCGAAATGAGCAGTTCTTC. Translation: CASSPGVGRNEQFF.